This T cell receptor beta chain is from a study of blood T cell repertoires in COVID-19. The CDR3 has 15 residues. From germline, CDR1 is SGHRS and CDR2 YFSETQ. V was pared by 1 base and J by 8 bases, with 8 bases of the junction left unmatched. Produced via immunoSEQ multiplex PCR; TCRdb's table is partial and in-frame only. There are some 50,000 clones in the sample; roughly 90% occur only once, and under 3.5% lies in the top ten. The sample consisted of peripheral blood. The chain carries TRBV5-1 and TRBJ2-1; 8 nucleotides align to TRBD1. This receptor was obtained from a man aged 80 or over with acute or convalescent COVID-19. CDR3: CASSLSGRQGHEQFF. In nucleotides, the CDR3 is TGCGCCAGCAGCTTGTCAGGGAGACAGGGGCATGAGCAGTTCTTC.